The subject of this entry is one T cell receptor (beta chain). Its antigen is not known. The sample's time point: peripheral blood 6 weeks after treatment start. This record comes from a study of PD-L1 blockade in urothelial cancer. V lost 5 bases to trimming and J lost 4 bases; unmatched junction nucleotides: 8. Germline loops: CDR1 LNHDA, CDR2 SQIVND (reference sequence). This CDR3 has 15 amino acids. In each PCR, synthetic TCR analog templates were spiked in. Method: immunoSEQ multiplex PCR; TCRdb's copy keeps in-frame clones and lacks some. Of about 29,000 clones in the sample, roughly 80% were seen once. Study results and caveats: A pretreatment blood TCR clonality that fell below the median predicted better progression-free and overall survival.

J is TRBJ2-3 and V is TRBV19; TRBD1 matches at 8 bases. The receptor was isolated from a man between 65 and 80 years old with urothelial cancer. This material consisted of PBMCs, taken around atezolizumab (anti-PD-L1) treatment. The CDR3 DNA is TGTGCCAGTAGTCCCCGGACAGGGTGGGCAGATACGCAGTATTTT. This codes for CASSPRTGWADTQYF.